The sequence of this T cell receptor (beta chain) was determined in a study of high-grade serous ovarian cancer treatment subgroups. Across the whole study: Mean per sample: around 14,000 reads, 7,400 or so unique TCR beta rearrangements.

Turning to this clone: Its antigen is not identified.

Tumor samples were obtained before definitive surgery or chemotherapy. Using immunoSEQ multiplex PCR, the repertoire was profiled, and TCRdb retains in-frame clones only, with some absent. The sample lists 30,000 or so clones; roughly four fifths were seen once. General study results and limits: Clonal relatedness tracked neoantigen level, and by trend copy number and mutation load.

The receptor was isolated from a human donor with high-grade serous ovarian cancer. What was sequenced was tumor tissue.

The CDR3: CSGDRGRGETQYF. The DNA of the CDR3 is TGCAGCGGGGACAGGGGGCGCGGAGAGACCCAGTACTTC. The chain is built from TRBV29-1 and TRBJ2-5; TRBD1 aligns across 12 bases. The CDR3 totals 13 residues. Trimming at V came to 7 bases and at J to 4 bases, leaving 4 bases not matched to a gene. Germline values: CDR1 SQVTM, CDR2 ANQGSEA. Based on the CDR3 plus reference TRBV29-1 and TRBJ2-5, the full variable domain is SAVISQKPSRDICQRGTSLTIQCQVDSQVTMMFWYRQQPGQSLTLIATANQGSEATYESGFVIDKFPISRPNLTFSTLTVSNMSPEDSSIYLCSGDRGRGETQYFGPGTRLLVL.